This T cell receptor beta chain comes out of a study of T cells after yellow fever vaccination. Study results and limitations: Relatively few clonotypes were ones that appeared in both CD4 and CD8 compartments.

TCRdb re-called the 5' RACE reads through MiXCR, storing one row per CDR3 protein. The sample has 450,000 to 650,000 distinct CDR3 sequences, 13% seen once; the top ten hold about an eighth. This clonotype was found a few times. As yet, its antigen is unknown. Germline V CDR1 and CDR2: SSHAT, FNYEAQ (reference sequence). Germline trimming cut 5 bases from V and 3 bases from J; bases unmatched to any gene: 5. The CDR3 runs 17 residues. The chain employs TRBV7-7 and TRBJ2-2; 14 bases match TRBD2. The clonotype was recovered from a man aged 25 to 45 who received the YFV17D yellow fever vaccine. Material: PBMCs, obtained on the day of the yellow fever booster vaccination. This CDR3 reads CASSQGLAGADTGELFF. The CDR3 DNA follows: TGTGCCAGCAGCCAGGGACTAGCGGGAGCGGACACCGGGGAGCTGTTTTTT.